These 26 T cell receptor beta chains were all obtained from the same sample, sequenced in a study of T-cell memory formation after mild COVID-19. One entry per CDR3 protein, called by TCRdb with MiXCR from the 5' RACE reads. The sample yields 350,000 to 500,000 distinct CDR3 sequences, 20% seen once. The sequenced sample consisted of PBMCs or a T cell subset sorted from them (not recorded which). These receptors were obtained from an adult woman who had mild COVID-19 (a few samples of this study predate the infection). Cell type and time point are not known.

The rearrangement links TRBV6-2 or TRBV6-3 to TRBJ1-1; D ambiguous. The ends were cut back, 6 bases at V and 0 bases at J, with 11 bases in the middle. This CDR3 has 14 residues. Germline CDR1 MNHEY, CDR2 SVGEGT. The CDR3 protein is CASSNNRMNTEAFF. DNA for the CDR3: TGTGCCAGCAGCAACAATCGGATGAACACTGAAGCTTTCTTT.

This clonotype occurred a few times. The chain employs TRBV27 and TRBJ2-4, with D possibly being TRBD2 (7 bases). Between the trimmed V and J ends, which lost 2 bases and 11 bases, there was a span of 22 bases. Germline V gives CDR1 MNHEY, CDR2 SMNVEV (reference sequence). There are 16 residues in the CDR3. CDR3 DNA: TGTGCCAGCAGTTTAAAAGGACAGAGCGGGGTCGCCCTTCAGTACTTC. This encodes CASSLKGQSGVALQYF.

This chain uses TRBV12-3 or TRBV12-4 with TRBJ1-5; tentative D call: TRBD1 (5 bases). The CDR3 is 14 residues long. V lost 6 bases, J lost 3 bases, and 12 bases lay in between. CDR3 bases: TGTGCCAGCAGATCTACGACAGTCAATCAGCCCCAGCATTTT. Protein sequence: CASRSTTVNQPQHF.

The chain employs TRBV27 and TRBJ2-3; maybe TRBD1 (5 bases). Germline CDR1 and CDR2: MNHEY and SMNVEV (reference sequence). The CDR3 runs to 13 residues. V was trimmed by 2 bases and J by 10 bases, leaving 13 bases between them. CDR3 DNA: TGTGCCAGCAGTTTACCCCAGGGATCTTCGCAGTATTTT. This gives the protein CASSLPQGSSQYF.

The chain links TRBV7-9 to TRBJ2-7; 11 nucleotides align to TRBD2. Looked up from germline, CDR1 is SEHNR and CDR2 is FQNEAQ (reference sequence). V trimming: 4 bases; J trimming: 0 bases; junction bases outside the gene matches: 5. This CDR3 is 16 amino acids long. Here the CDR3 DNA reads TGTGCCAGCAGCTCGACTAGCGGGGTGAGCTCCTACGAGCAGTACTTC. Translation: CASSSTSGVSSYEQYF.

The chain recombines TRBV7-2 with TRBJ2-7, with 8 bases matching TRBD1. Germline assignment: CDR1 SGHTA and CDR2 FQGNSA. The junction had 8 bases not matched to a gene; V was cut back by 4 bases and J by 0 bases. This CDR3 contains 16 residues. The CDR3 protein is CASSYRDRGPSYEQYF. In DNA form, the CDR3 reads TGTGCCAGCAGCTATCGAGACAGGGGACCCTCCTACGAGCAGTACTTC. The full variable domain, rest sourced from reference TRBV7-2 and TRBJ2-7, is GAGVSQSPSNKVTEKGKDVELRCDPISGHTALYWYRQSLGQGLEFLIYFQGNSAPDKSGLPSDRFSAERTGGSVSTLTIQRTQQEDSAVYLCASSYRDRGPSYEQYFGPGTRLTVT.

The V and J genes are TRBV19 and TRBJ2-1, with 8 nucleotides matching TRBD1. CDR1 is LNHDA and CDR2 is SQIVND in the germline V gene (reference sequence). The length of the CDR3 is 13 residues. Unmatched junction bases numbered 4, after V lost 4 bases and J lost 8 bases. CDR3 residues: CASSRTGFDEQFF. CDR3 DNA sequence: TGTGCCAGTAGTAGGACAGGGTTCGATGAGCAGTTCTTC.

The rearrangement uses TRBV7-9 and TRBJ2-7; D is possibly TRBD1 (6 bases). V lost 5 bases to trimming and J lost 1 base, with 12 bases between them. The CDR3 runs to 14 residues. Per the germline V gene, CDR1 is SEHNR and CDR2 is FQNEAQ (reference sequence). CDR3 protein: CASSHTTGSYEQYF. Here the CDR3 DNA reads TGTGCCAGCAGCCATACAACAGGGTCCTACGAGCAGTACTTC.

J is TRBJ2-3 and V is TRBV9; no clear D. Trimming removed 6 bases at V and 6 bases at J, with 14 bases between. This CDR3 contains 13 residues. Looked up from germline, CDR1 is SGDLS and CDR2 is YYNGEE. The CDR3 nucleotides read TGTGCCAGCAAGAAGGGCCTCGAGGATACGCAGTATTTT. This codes for CASKKGLEDTQYF.

The V gene is TRBV12-3 or TRBV12-4, the J gene TRBJ2-7, with TRBD2 identical over 10 bases. The junction had 3 bases not matched to a gene; V was cut back by 7 bases and J by 3 bases. The CDR3 length is 13 residues. This CDR3 is CASTIAGGYEQYF. The CDR3 bases are TGTGCCAGCACCATAGCGGGGGGCTACGAGCAGTACTTC.

This clonotype appeared a few times. The chain couples TRBV5-1 to TRBJ2-3; D not resolved. V shed 0 bases and J shed 3 bases, with 8 bases lying between them. The CDR3 runs to 14 residues. Germline values: CDR1 SGHRS, CDR2 YFSETQ. The CDR3 nucleotides are TGCGCCAGCAGCTTGGACAGTATAACAGATACGCAGTATTTT. It codes for CASSLDSITDTQYF. The complete variable domain, with remaining parts taken from reference TRBV5-1 and TRBJ2-3, reads KAGVTQTPRYLIKTRGQQVTLSCSPISGHRSVSWYQQTPGQGLQFLFEYFSETQRNKGNFPGRFSGRQFSNSRSEMNVSTLELGDSALYLCASSLDSITDTQYFGPGTRLTVL.

Comment on this clonotype: This may arise from a read error, as a much more abundant clone is one base away. The genes are TRBV6-5 and TRBJ2-2; D is perhaps TRBD2 (6 bases). Looked up from germline, CDR1 is MNHEY and CDR2 is SVGAGI. The CDR3 loop spans 12 amino acids. V was cut by 6 bases and J by 7 bases, with 9 bases left in between. The CDR3 here is CASSRGNGELFF. The CDR3 DNA reads as TGTGCCAGCAGCCGGGGGAACGGGGAGCTGTTTTTT.

This clonotype was seen a few times. This chain uses TRBV20-1 with TRBJ2-3; either TRBD1 or TRBD2 may fit D (5 bases each). The CDR3 extends over 16 amino acids. V shed 3 bases and J shed 0 bases, with 16 bases lying between them. CDR1 is DFQATT, CDR2 SNEGSKA, per germline (reference sequence). Here the CDR3 DNA reads TGCAGTGCTAGGCCAAGGGGACCTGTAAGCACAGATACGCAGTATTTT. The encoded protein is CSARPRGPVSTDTQYF.

The V and J genes are TRBV25-1 and TRBJ1-2; no clear D gene. Germline V CDR1 and CDR2: MGHDK, SYGVNS. V lost 6 bases to trimming and J lost 8 bases, with 7 bases between them. The CDR3 consists of 10 residues. The CDR3, as DNA: TGTGCCAGCAGCGGTACAGGCTACACCTTC. Amino acids: CASSGTGYTF.

The rearrangement links TRBV6-5 to TRBJ2-7; 7 nucleotides agree with TRBD2. After removal of 2 bases from V and 5 bases from J, the junction contained 6 bases not matched to a gene. Germline CDR1 is MNHEY and CDR2 is SVGAGI. The CDR3 is 14 amino acids. The CDR3 region has the DNA TGTGCCAGCAGTTACGGGCGGGGGTGGCACGAGCAGTACTTC. Protein product: CASSYGRGWHEQYF.

The rearrangement links TRBV7-2 to TRBJ2-7; D could derive from TRBD1 or TRBD2 (6 bases each). Germline loops: CDR1 SGHTA, CDR2 FQGNSA. V was pared by 3 bases and J by 1 base, with 19 bases between. The CDR3 is 17 residues long. CDR3 loop: CASSFPLRGTLSYEQYF. For the CDR3, the DNA is TGTGCCAGCAGCTTCCCTCTCCGCGGGACATTGTCCTACGAGCAGTACTTC.

V is TRBV5-1 and J is TRBJ1-4; maybe TRBD1 (6 bases). The V end lost 1 base, the J end lost 1 base, and 17 bases lay between the germline ends. Germline values: CDR1 SGHRS, CDR2 YFSETQ. The CDR3 covers 18 residues. CDR3 residues: CASSLWGQGIQTNEKLFF. CDR3 nucleotide sequence: TGCGCCAGCAGCTTGTGGGGGCAGGGAATTCAAACTAATGAAAAACTGTTTTTT.

This chain joins TRBV7-8 and TRBJ2-7; 12 bases match TRBD1. With 2 bases clipped from V and 0 bases from J, the junction kept 5 bases outside the gene matches. The germline CDR1 and CDR2 sequences are SGHVS and FQNEAQ. The CDR3 spans 17 residues. For the CDR3, the DNA is TGTGCCAGCAGCTTATCCCCGGGACAGGGGGCCTCCTACGAGCAGTACTTC. This translates into CASSLSPGQGASYEQYF.

This rearrangement joins TRBV2 to TRBJ2-1; tentatively, D is TRBD1 or TRBD2 (7 bases each). Deletions cut 6 bases from V and 11 bases from J, with 17 bases between. CDR1 and CDR2 from the germline V gene are SNHLY and FYNNEI. The CDR3 totals 13 residues. In nucleotides, the CDR3 is TGTGCCAGCAGGGAGCAGGGGGGGCAAAAGCAGTTCTTC. It encodes CASREQGGQKQFF.

V usage is TRBV13 and J usage is TRBJ2-2, with D possibly being TRBD1 (6 bases). This CDR3 contains 14 residues. Germline assignment: CDR1 PRHDT and CDR2 FYEKMQ (reference sequence). The V end lost 11 bases, the J end lost 1 base, and 14 bases lay between the germline ends. This CDR3 is CACSRGKNTGELFF. The CDR3 DNA reads as TGTGCCTGCTCCAGGGGAAAGAACACCGGGGAGCTGTTTTTT. Based on the CDR3 plus reference TRBV13 and TRBJ2-2, the full variable domain is AAGVIQSPRHLIKEKRETATLKCYPIPRHDTVYWYQQGPGQDPQFLISFYEKMQSDKGSIPDRFSAQQFSDYHSELNMSSLELGDSALYFCACSRGKNTGELFFGEGSRLTVL.

V is TRBV3-1 and J is TRBJ2-7; D uncertain. V was cut by 7 bases and J by 3 bases, with 13 bases left in between. The CDR3 is 13 amino acids. Germline CDR1 is LGHDT and CDR2 is YNNKEL (reference sequence). The CDR3 loop is CASTPGGVYEQYF. The CDR3 bases are TGTGCCAGCACGCCCGGTGGGGTCTACGAGCAGTACTTC.

The chain joins TRBV7-6 to TRBJ2-1; 13 positions match TRBD2. J gave up 5 bases and V 3 bases, and 7 bases lay outside the gene matches. CDR3 length equals 17 residues. CDR1 SGHVS and CDR2 FNYEAQ come from the germline V gene. CDR3 DNA sequence: TGTGCCAGCAGCTTCACTAGCGGGGGGGCCCACCACAATGAGCAGTTCTTC. Amino acid sequence: CASSFTSGGAHHNEQFF.

In this sample, this clonotype turned up a few times. The genes are TRBV14 and TRBJ2-7, with 8 bases aligning to TRBD1. CDR3 length: 16 residues. Germline lookup yields CDR1 SGHDN and CDR2 FVKESK. V lost 3 bases to trimming and J lost 3 bases; unmatched junction nucleotides: 10. The CDR3 nucleotides read TGTGCCAGCAGCCACACACCGGGACAGGCCATCTACGAGCAGTACTTC. It is translated as CASSHTPGQAIYEQYF. The variable domain in full, completed from reference TRBV14 and TRBJ2-7, reads EAGVTQFPSHSVIEKGQTVTLRCDPISGHDNLYWYRRVMGKEIKFLLHFVKESKQDESGMPNNRFLAERTGGTYSTLKVQPAELEDSGVYFCASSHTPGQAIYEQYFGPGTRLTVT.

A few counts support this clonotype. The rearrangement joins TRBV7-9 to TRBJ2-4, with a tentative D call TRBD1 (6 bases). This CDR3 contains 14 residues. Trimming left V 0 bases short and J 7 bases short, with 10 bases between. Germline V gives CDR1 SEHNR, CDR2 FQNEAQ (reference sequence). For the CDR3, the DNA is TGTGCCAGCAGCTTAGCGACAGGTTCGAACATTCAGTACTTC. Encoded protein: CASSLATGSNIQYF.

The gene calls are TRBV5-6 and TRBJ2-7; 10 nucleotides align to TRBD2. This CDR3 region has 13 residues. With V trimmed by 7 bases and J by 2 bases, 3 bases remained unmatched. Germline V gene sequence: CDR1 SGHDT, CDR2 YYEEEE. As DNA, the CDR3 is TGTGCCAGCGGTCTAGCGGGAGCCTACGAGCAGTACTTC. Translation: CASGLAGAYEQYF.

The V gene is TRBV15, the J gene TRBJ2-7; TRBD2 agrees at 11 bases. The CDR3 extends over 16 amino acids. The germline CDR1 and CDR2 sequences are LNHNV and YYDKDF (reference sequence). Trimming at V came to 5 bases and at J to 3 bases, leaving 9 bases not matched to a gene. CDR3 protein: CATSRRLAGPDYEQYF. In nucleotides, the CDR3 is TGTGCCACCAGCCGCAGACTAGCGGGGCCGGACTACGAGCAGTACTTC.